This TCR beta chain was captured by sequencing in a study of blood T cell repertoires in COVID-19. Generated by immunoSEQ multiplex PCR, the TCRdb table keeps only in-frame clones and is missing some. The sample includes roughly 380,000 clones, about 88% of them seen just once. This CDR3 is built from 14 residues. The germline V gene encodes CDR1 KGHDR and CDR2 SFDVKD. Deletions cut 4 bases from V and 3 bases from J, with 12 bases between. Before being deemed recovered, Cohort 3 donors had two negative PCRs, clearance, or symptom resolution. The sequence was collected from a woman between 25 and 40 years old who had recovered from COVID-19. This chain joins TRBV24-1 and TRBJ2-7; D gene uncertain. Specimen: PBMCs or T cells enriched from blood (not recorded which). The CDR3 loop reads CATSDPGQSYEQYF. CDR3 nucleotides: TGTGCCACCAGTGACCCGGGTCAAAGCTACGAGCAGTACTTC.